Below, 6 T cell receptor beta chains from the same sample are listed, as sequenced in a study of blood T cell repertoires in COVID-19. Measured with immunoSEQ multiplex PCR; TCRdb has only the in-frame clones, and not every one. The table includes about 200,000 clones, roughly 84% detected once. Source material: PBMCs or T cells enriched from blood (not recorded which). The receptors shown here come from a man aged 40-49 years who had recovered from COVID-19.

The CDR3 sequence is CASSSGMGQYEQYF. The CDR3 DNA reads as TGCGCCAGCAGCTCGGGGATGGGCCAATACGAGCAGTACTTC. V and J are TRBV5-1 and TRBJ2-7; possibly TRBD2 for D (5 bases). The CDR3 covers 14 residues. Germline values: CDR1 SGHRS, CDR2 YFSETQ. V lost 3 bases and J lost 4, with 14 bases in between.

This clone was recorded a few times. The chain combines TRBV2 with TRBJ2-1; D gene ambiguous. V lost 8 bases, J lost 9 bases, and 14 bases lay in between. The CDR3 spans 12 residues. Germline V gene sequence: CDR1 SNHLY, CDR2 FYNNEI. CDR3 sequence reads: CASAFIRSEQFF. In DNA, the CDR3 is TGTGCCAGCGCGTTTATTCGTTCTGAGCAGTTCTTC.

The CDR3 loop is CASSLKGGRGTFSYEQYF. Written as DNA, the CDR3 is TGTGCCAGCAGCTTAAAGGGAGGGCGGGGGACATTCTCCTACGAGCAGTACTTC. The chain is built from TRBV7-6 and TRBJ2-7; D perhaps matches TRBD2 (7 bases). Germline lookup yields CDR1 SGHVS and CDR2 FNYEAQ. The CDR3 has 18 residues. Trimming removed 2 bases from V and 0 bases from J, with 20 bases in between.

CDR3 sequence (DNA): TGTGCCAGCAGTTTCAGTAGCAATCAGCCCCAGCATTTT. It is translated as CASSFSSNQPQHF. This sequence joins TRBV6-2 or TRBV6-3 and TRBJ1-5; D unresolved. The CDR3 totals 13 residues. Germline-derived CDR1 and CDR2 are MNHEY and SVGEGT. Trimming removed 4 bases at V and 0 bases at J, with 4 bases between.

The chain joins TRBV6-2 or TRBV6-3 to TRBJ1-1; no clear D gene. V was cut by 3 bases and J by 7 bases, with 9 bases left in between. This CDR3 is 12 amino acids long. Germline V lookup: CDR1 MNHEY, CDR2 SVGEGT. CDR3 amino acids: CASSYREYEAFF. CDR3 in DNA: TGTGCCAGCAGTTATCGGGAATATGAAGCTTTCTTT.

This clone was recorded a few times. The chain recombines TRBV12-3 or TRBV12-4 with TRBJ1-5, with unresolved D. The CDR3 runs to 13 residues. The V end was cut by 8 bases, the J end by 5 bases, with 13 bases between. The CDR3 region is CASSRSSYQPQHF. The CDR3 DNA is TGTGCCAGCTCCCGGAGTTCCTATCAGCCCCAGCATTTT.